These 13 T cell receptor beta chains came from one sample sequenced in a study of technical replicates of blood from a few donors (dated by TCRdb to about 2017). The library was produced with the immunoSEQ multiplex PCR assay. TCRdb took this table from immuneACCESS and kept in-frame rearrangements with V and J called. Such tables lack part of the clones; where checked against another copy, unresolved V genes explain under half of the gap, and the rest is unexplained. The sample table contains over 90,000 clones; only one count was recorded for about 96% of them. Approximately 0.37% of the sample comes from the top ten. Specimen: T cells isolated from PBMCs. These receptor sequences come from a human donor in good health.

The chain links TRBV5-1 to TRBJ2-5; 10 nucleotides align to TRBD1. Trimming removed 4 bases from V and 5 bases from J; junction bases left unmatched: 8. The CDR3 length is 15 residues. The germline CDR1 and CDR2 sequences are SGHRS and YFSETQ. CDR3: CASSARQGARETQYF. The CDR3, as DNA: TGCGCCAGCAGCGCCCGACAGGGGGCGCGGGAGACCCAGTACTTC.

The chain joins TRBV29-1 to TRBJ2-7; TRBD1 matches 11 bases. Germline V gene lookup returns CDR1 SQVTM and CDR2 ANQGSEA. With V trimmed by 8 bases and J by 5 bases, 11 bases remained unmatched. The CDR3 has 14 amino acids. CDR3: CSTTTGTGGDEQYF. In DNA, the CDR3 is TGCAGCACTACCACCGGGACAGGGGGAGACGAGCAGTACTTC.

The chain combines TRBV19 with TRBJ2-3; 10 positions match TRBD2. Losses at the gene ends were 2 bases for V and 2 bases for J; bases not matched to a gene: 4. CDR3 length: 16 amino acids. CDR1 is LNHDA, CDR2 SQIVND, per germline (reference sequence). The DNA for the CDR3 is TGTGCCAGTAGTATACGGACTAGCGGTTCCACAGATACGCAGTATTTT. The encoded protein is CASSIRTSGSTDTQYF.

The chain uses TRBV28 and TRBJ1-1; 8 positions agree with TRBD1. V lost 4 bases, J lost 1 base, and 2 bases stayed unmatched. CDR1 MDHEN and CDR2 SYDVKM come from the germline V gene. This CDR3 spans 14 amino acids. Here the CDR3 reads CASSSDRENTEAFF. CDR3 in DNA: TGTGCCAGCAGTTCGGACAGGGAGAACACTGAAGCTTTCTTT.

This clone is a singleton in its sample. The gene calls are TRBV5-1 and TRBJ2-7; 10 nucleotides line up with TRBD1. The CDR3 has 16 residues. CDR1 is SGHRS and CDR2 is YFSETQ in the germline V gene. The ends lost 1 base at V and 3 bases at J; junction bases unmatched: 7. CDR3 residues: CASSLYSGQGSYEQYF. The CDR3, as DNA: TGCGCCAGCAGCTTGTACTCGGGACAGGGGAGCTACGAGCAGTACTTC.

V usage is TRBV7-2 and J usage is TRBJ1-3; possible D gene TRBD1, 6 bases. V was trimmed by 1 base and J by 1 base, leaving 8 bases between them. Germline V gene data show CDR1 as SGHTA and CDR2 as FQGNSA. The CDR3 runs 15 residues. DNA of the CDR3: TGTGCCAGCAGCTTAGACAGGGCTTCTGGAAACACCATATATTTT. Its protein is CASSLDRASGNTIYF.

The chain has TRBV28 and TRBJ2-4, with 12 bases lining up with TRBD2. J lost 0 bases, V lost 6 bases, and 15 bases had no gene match. Germline V gene lookup returns CDR1 MDHEN and CDR2 SYDVKM. There are 20 residues in the CDR3. In DNA, the CDR3 is TGTGCCAGCAGCCCAATCTCGATGACTAGCGGGAGACTAGCCAAAAACATTCAGTACTTC. It codes for CASSPISMTSGRLAKNIQYF.

The chain combines TRBV9 with TRBJ2-5; TRBD2 aligns across 15 bases. CDR1 SGDLS and CDR2 YYNGEE come from the germline V gene. V shed 0 bases, J shed 6 bases, and the junction held 9 bases outside the gene matches. CDR3 length equals 18 residues. The chain's CDR3 is CASSVEGLAGGFEKTQYF. The DNA of the CDR3 is TGTGCCAGCAGCGTAGAGGGACTAGCGGGAGGTTTTGAGAAGACCCAGTACTTC. The variable domain in full, with the rest retrieved from reference TRBV9 and TRBJ2-5, is DSGVTQTPKHLITATGQRVTLRCSPRSGDLSVYWYQQSLDQGLQFLIQYYNGEERAKGNILERFSAQQFPDLHSELNLSSLELGDSALYFCASSVEGLAGGFEKTQYFGPGTRLLVL.

A single count supports this clone. The rearrangement uses TRBV6-5 and TRBJ1-2; 9 positions agree with TRBD1. The CDR3 totals 13 residues. CDR1 is MNHEY and CDR2 is SVGAGI in the germline V gene. V was pared by 2 bases and J by 7 bases, with 2 bases of the junction left unmatched. DNA of the CDR3: TGTGCCAGCAGTTACGACAGGGGGTTTGGCTACACCTTC. Its translation is CASSYDRGFGYTF.

The J gene is TRBJ2-5, the V gene TRBV7-6; 7 positions agree with TRBD1. This CDR3 has 16 amino acids. Germline CDR1 reads SGHVS; CDR2 reads FNYEAQ. The V gene end was trimmed by 2 bases and the J gene end by 4 bases; junction bases not matched to a gene: 10. DNA of the CDR3: TGTGCCAGCAGCTTACTTGACAGGGTTGGCAGAGAGACCCAGTACTTC. Its protein product is CASSLLDRVGRETQYF.

The chain employs TRBV30 and TRBJ1-2, with TRBD1 as a possible D gene (5 bases). This CDR3 spans 13 amino acids. Trimming shortened V by 3 bases and J by 6 bases, and 14 bases separated the two germline ends. Germline V gives CDR1 GTSNPN, CDR2 SVGIG (reference sequence). Here the CDR3 reads CAWRRGAGDGYTF. CDR3 coding DNA: TGTGCCTGGAGACGCGGGGCCGGCGATGGCTACACCTTC. Filled out from reference TRBV30 and TRBJ1-2, the complete variable domain reads SQTIHQWPATLVQPVGSPLSLECTVEGTSNPNLYWYRQAAGRGLQLLFYSVGIGQISSEVPQNLSASRPQDRQFILSSKKLLLSDSGFYLCAWRRGAGDGYTFGSGTRLTVV.

The V call is TRBV5-1, the J call TRBJ1-1; 7 bases fit TRBD1. Germline V gene lookup returns CDR1 SGHRS and CDR2 YFSETQ. The CDR3 consists of 14 residues. J gave up 5 bases and V 3 bases, and 7 bases lay outside the gene matches. CDR3 in DNA: TGCGCCAGCAGCTGGACCACAGGGGTGACTGAAGCTTTCTTT. This encodes CASSWTTGVTEAFF.

V gene TRBV9 combines with J gene TRBJ2-7; TRBD1 agrees at 9 bases. V shed 4 bases, J shed 5 bases, and the junction held 7 bases outside the gene matches. This CDR3 spans 14 amino acids. Germline values: CDR1 SGDLS, CDR2 YYNGEE. CDR3 sequence reads: CASSPGQGTDEQYF. CDR3 sequence (DNA): TGTGCCAGCAGCCCCGGACAGGGGACCGACGAGCAGTACTTC.